This passage covers 7 T cell receptor beta chains from one sample sequenced in a study of blood T cell repertoires in COVID-19. Some clones are missing from TCRdb's copy, which holds only in-frame ones; the method was immunoSEQ multiplex PCR. The table lists roughly 63,000 clones, 75% to 90% of them singletons, with more than 2.5% in the top ten. Material: peripheral blood. These receptors originate from a man aged 45-65 years with acute or convalescent COVID-19.

This chain links TRBV18 with TRBJ1-5, with a tentative D call TRBD1 (6 bases). The V end lost 0 bases, the J end lost 3 bases, and 12 bases lay between the germline ends. The length of the CDR3 is 16 residues. Germline V CDR1 and CDR2: KGHSH, LQKENI. This CDR3 is CASSPPNRVSNQPQHF. In DNA form, the CDR3 reads TGTGCCAGCTCACCACCTAACAGGGTTTCCAATCAGCCCCAGCATTTT.

This clone was counted a single time. This chain joins TRBV7-2 and TRBJ2-7; D gene uncertain. Germline assignment: CDR1 SGHTA and CDR2 FQGNSA. The germline V and J ends were trimmed by 1 base and 3 bases, with 10 bases remaining between them. There are 14 residues in the CDR3. CDR3 sequence (DNA): TGTGCCAGCAGCTTAGGCCCCGGGTTCTACGAGCAGTACGTC. It is translated as CASSLGPGFYEQYV.

This chain connects TRBV3-1 (or the pseudogene TRBV3-2) to TRBJ2-1; tentative D call: TRBD2 (6 bases). The CDR3 sequence is 16 residues long. Per germline, CDR1 LGHDT and CDR2 YNNKEL (reference sequence). The V end lost 0 bases, the J end lost 5 bases, and 14 bases lay between the germline ends. Here the CDR3 DNA reads TGTGCCAGCAGCCAAGATGAGCTAGCGCATAACAATGAGCAGTTCTTC. It translates to CASSQDELAHNNEQFF.

CDR3 region: CASSGGQRGPYGYTF. For the CDR3, the DNA is TGTGCCAGCAGCGGCGGACAGAGGGGCCCCTATGGCTACACCTTC. J is TRBJ1-2 and V is TRBV5-7; possibly TRBD1 for D (6 bases). Being an ORF, TRBV5-7 has a function that is uncertain. The V end lost 4 bases, the J end lost 4 bases, and 17 bases lay between the germline ends. This CDR3 has 15 residues.

The chain uses TRBV14 and TRBJ2-1, with TRBD1 matching over 7 bases. The CDR3 is 13 amino acids. CDR1 and CDR2 (germline): SGHDN, FVKESK. J was trimmed by 8 bases and V by 0 bases; bases with no gene match: 1. Here the CDR3 DNA reads TGTGCCAGCAGCCAAGATAGGGGGCATGAGCAGTTCTTC. This sequence encodes CASSQDRGHEQFF.

The chain has TRBV18 and TRBJ1-4, with D unresolved. Germline V gene lookup returns CDR1 KGHSH and CDR2 LQKENI. The CDR3 runs 14 residues. Deletions cut 3 bases from V and 5 bases from J, with 10 bases between. CDR3 amino acids: CASSPRGMNEKLFF. Written as DNA, the CDR3 is TGTGCCAGCTCACCGCGGGGAATGAATGAAAAACTGTTTTTT.

The chain has TRBV6-2 or TRBV6-3 and TRBJ1-2; TRBD1 matches 9 bases. Germline V gene lookup returns CDR1 MNHEY and CDR2 SVGEGT. V trimming: 5 bases; J trimming: 8 bases; junction bases outside the gene matches: 15. This CDR3 has 16 amino acids. CDR3 amino acids: CASSHKRAGTGLGYTF. In DNA form, the CDR3 reads TGTGCCAGCAGTCATAAAAGAGCCGGGACAGGGCTGGGCTACACCTTC.